These T cell receptor beta chains were read from a single sample in a study of shared clonotypes between healthy human individuals. Some clones are missing from TCRdb's copy, which holds only in-frame ones; the method was immunoSEQ multiplex PCR. The sample has 2 million to 2.5 million clones; more than 85% are singletons. Sequences were obtained from naive CD8+ T cells from PBMCs. These receptor sequences come from a man aged 18 to 30 in good health. Some clones in this sample may be carry-over from other donors' samples. Both conserved end residues are part of each CDR3. Each record gives: J gene, clone size, V gene, D gene, CDR3 DNA, CDR3 protein. A D gene is named only where the DNA matches it firmly. Some rows have no size entry. The others give once, few or many, or a class for an expanded clone.

j_gene: TRBJ1-5
abundance: .
v_gene: TRBV7-9
d_gene: TRBD1
CDR3nt: TGTGCCAGCAGCTCCGGCCCGGGACAGCAAAGTCCCCAGCATTTT
CDR3aa: CASSSGPGQQSPQHF

j_gene: TRBJ1-1
abundance: .
v_gene: TRBV19
d_gene: .
CDR3nt: TGTGCCAGTAGTCCTGATCGAAGGGAGGTGTACACTGAAGCTTTCTTT
CDR3aa: CASSPDRREVYTEAFF

j_gene: TRBJ1-2
abundance: .
v_gene: TRBV5-1
d_gene: TRBD1
CDR3nt: TGCGCCAGTGACCTACTAGGACAGGGGGATGGCTACACCTTC
CDR3aa: CASDLLGQGDGYTF

j_gene: TRBJ2-1
abundance: .
v_gene: TRBV7-3
d_gene: .
CDR3nt: TGTGCCAGCAGCTCGACCCCCTACAATGAGCAGTTCTTC
CDR3aa: CASSSTPYNEQFF

j_gene: TRBJ2-2
abundance: .
v_gene: TRBV6-1
d_gene: TRBD2
CDR3nt: TGTGCCAGCAGTGAAGGACTAGCGGGATATAACGGGGAGCTGTTTTTT
CDR3aa: CASSEGLAGYNGELFF

j_gene: TRBJ2-5
abundance: .
v_gene: TRBV19
d_gene: .
CDR3nt: TGTGCCAGTAGTCCCGATACGGGGACCCAGTACTTC
CDR3aa: CASSPDTGTQYF

j_gene: TRBJ1-1
abundance: .
v_gene: TRBV5-4
d_gene: .
CDR3nt: TGTGCCAGCAGCTTACGGCTGAACACTGAAGCTTTCTTT
CDR3aa: CASSLRLNTEAFF

j_gene: TRBJ2-1
abundance: many
v_gene: TRBV7-9
d_gene: TRBD2
CDR3nt: TGTGCCAGCCCCGAGCGGGATCTGTTCTTC
CDR3aa: CASPERDLFF

j_gene: TRBJ2-7
abundance: .
v_gene: TRBV7-8
d_gene: TRBD1
CDR3nt: TGTGCCAGCAGCTTAGCGCCGGGACAGGGGGAATACGAGCAGTACTTC
CDR3aa: CASSLAPGQGEYEQYF

j_gene: TRBJ2-7
abundance: once
v_gene: TRBV27
d_gene: TRBD2
CDR3nt: TGTGCCAGCAGATGGGGGGGAGAGGAGGGGTTTCACGAGCAGTACTTC
CDR3aa: CASRWGGEEGFHEQYF

j_gene: TRBJ1-2
abundance: .
v_gene: TRBV6-1
d_gene: .
CDR3nt: TGTGCCAGCAGTGTTTCTCCGACAGCCACCTTC
CDR3aa: CASSVSPTATF

j_gene: TRBJ2-5
abundance: .
v_gene: TRBV10-3
d_gene: .
CDR3nt: TGTGCCATCAGTGTAAAGTTGGCAGGGCCTTTTGAGACCCAGTACTTC
CDR3aa: CAISVKLAGPFETQYF

j_gene: TRBJ2-6
abundance: .
v_gene: TRBV19
d_gene: TRBD1
CDR3nt: TGTGCCAGTAGTACGGGACAGGGAGCGTCTGGGGCCAACGTCCTGACTTTC
CDR3aa: CASSTGQGASGANVLTF

j_gene: TRBJ2-7
abundance: .
v_gene: TRBV5-1
d_gene: TRBD1
CDR3nt: TGCGCCAGCAGCCCCAGTCCCGGGACAGGGATCGAGCAGTACTTC
CDR3aa: CASSPSPGTGIEQYF

j_gene: TRBJ2-7
abundance: once
v_gene: TRBV7-9
d_gene: .
CDR3nt: TGTGCCAGCAGCTCTCGACACGGGGAGTACGAGCAGTACTTC
CDR3aa: CASSSRHGEYEQYF

j_gene: TRBJ2-7
abundance: .
v_gene: TRBV7-9
d_gene: .
CDR3nt: TGTGCCAGCAGCCCTGCTTCCGTCTCCTACGAGCAGTACTTC
CDR3aa: CASSPASVSYEQYF

j_gene: TRBJ2-3
abundance: .
v_gene: TRBV7-8
d_gene: TRBD2
CDR3nt: TGTGCCAGCAGTATAGCGGGAGGAACTAGCACAGATACGCAGTATTTT
CDR3aa: CASSIAGGTSTDTQYF

j_gene: TRBJ2-7
abundance: .
v_gene: TRBV6-1
d_gene: TRBD1
CDR3nt: TGTGCCAGCAAAGAGGGACAGGGCGCCGGCTACGAGCAGTACTTC
CDR3aa: CASKEGQGAGYEQYF

j_gene: TRBJ2-5
abundance: .
v_gene: TRBV27
d_gene: .
CDR3nt: TGTGCCAGCAGTGTGCCTGGTGAGACCCAGTACTTC
CDR3aa: CASSVPGETQYF

j_gene: TRBJ2-1
abundance: .
v_gene: TRBV6-6
d_gene: .
CDR3nt: TGTGCCAGCAGTTCCCCTAACGAGAGGGTCAATGAGCAGTTCTTC
CDR3aa: CASSSPNERVNEQFF

j_gene: TRBJ2-1
abundance: .
v_gene: TRBV10-3
d_gene: .
CDR3nt: TGTGCCGTCACAGGGATGGGGGCAGATGAGCAGTTCTTC
CDR3aa: CAVTGMGADEQFF

j_gene: TRBJ2-1
abundance: .
v_gene: TRBV5-1
d_gene: .
CDR3nt: TGCGCCAGCAGATCCAGCTACAATGAGCAGTTCTTC
CDR3aa: CASRSSYNEQFF

j_gene: TRBJ2-5
abundance: .
v_gene: TRBV6-5
d_gene: TRBD2
CDR3nt: TGTGCCAGCAGTTACTCGGGGGGGACCGGAGAGACCCAGTACTTC
CDR3aa: CASSYSGGTGETQYF

j_gene: TRBJ2-2
abundance: .
v_gene: TRBV9
d_gene: TRBD2
CDR3nt: TGTGCCAGCAGCGCCACGGGAGGCCGCACCGGGGAGCTGTTTTTT
CDR3aa: CASSATGGRTGELFF

j_gene: TRBJ2-1
abundance: .
v_gene: TRBV30
d_gene: .
CDR3nt: TGTGCCTGGACCGAATACTCGACGCTCGATGAGCAGTTCTTC
CDR3aa: CAWTEYSTLDEQFF

j_gene: TRBJ2-1
abundance: .
v_gene: TRBV11-2
d_gene: .
CDR3nt: TGTGCCAGCAGCCATCAGGAGAAGGGCTACAATGAGCAGTTCTTC
CDR3aa: CASSHQEKGYNEQFF

j_gene: TRBJ2-7
abundance: .
v_gene: TRBV27
d_gene: .
CDR3nt: TGTGCCAGCAGTTTACGCATAAAAGGAGAGCAGTACTTC
CDR3aa: CASSLRIKGEQYF

j_gene: TRBJ1-3
abundance: .
v_gene: TRBV30
d_gene: .
CDR3nt: TGTGCCTGGAGTGTACGGGTTTCTGGAAACACCATATATTTT
CDR3aa: CAWSVRVSGNTIYF

j_gene: TRBJ2-1
abundance: .
v_gene: TRBV6-4
d_gene: .
CDR3nt: TGTGCCAGCAGCTCTCTCGGGACAGAGCAGTTCTTC
CDR3aa: CASSSLGTEQFF

j_gene: TRBJ1-1
abundance: .
v_gene: TRBV11-2
d_gene: TRBD1
CDR3nt: TGTGCCAGCAGCCCGATACAGGGGGCGCGGACTGAAGCTTTCTTT
CDR3aa: CASSPIQGARTEAFF

j_gene: TRBJ2-2
abundance: .
v_gene: TRBV7-6
d_gene: TRBD1
CDR3nt: TGTGCCAGCAGCTTAGACGGACCGCAGGGGGCCAGCGGGGAGCTGTTTTTT
CDR3aa: CASSLDGPQGASGELFF

j_gene: TRBJ1-1
abundance: .
v_gene: TRBV5-1
d_gene: TRBD1
CDR3nt: TGCGCCAGCAGCTTGGGACAGGGCCCCAACACTGAAGCTTTCTTT
CDR3aa: CASSLGQGPNTEAFF

j_gene: TRBJ2-1
abundance: .
v_gene: TRBV6-1
d_gene: TRBD2
CDR3nt: TGTGCCAGCTTAGCGGGAGGGTACAATGAGCAGTTCTTC
CDR3aa: CASLAGGYNEQFF

j_gene: TRBJ2-7
abundance: .
v_gene: TRBV15
d_gene: TRBD2
CDR3nt: TGTGCCACCAGCAGACCTCTAGCGGGTCGCTACGAGCAGTACTTC
CDR3aa: CATSRPLAGRYEQYF

j_gene: TRBJ2-3
abundance: .
v_gene: TRBV27
d_gene: TRBD2
CDR3nt: TGTGCCAGCAGTCCCAGGACTAGCGGCACGCGGGGGGGAACGCAGTATTTT
CDR3aa: CASSPRTSGTRGGTQYF

j_gene: TRBJ2-1
abundance: .
v_gene: TRBV7-9
d_gene: TRBD2
CDR3nt: TGTGCCAGCGAAGCGGGGGATGAGCAGTTCTTC
CDR3aa: CASEAGDEQFF

j_gene: TRBJ2-7
abundance: .
v_gene: TRBV11-2
d_gene: .
CDR3nt: TGTGCCAGCAGCTTCTCACGGAGCTCCTACGAGCAGTACTTC
CDR3aa: CASSFSRSSYEQYF

j_gene: TRBJ2-1
abundance: .
v_gene: TRBV11-3
d_gene: TRBD1
CDR3nt: TGTGCCAGCAGCCAAGACCTTTCCAGGGGGCATGAGCAGTTCTTC
CDR3aa: CASSQDLSRGHEQFF

j_gene: TRBJ2-7
abundance: .
v_gene: TRBV28
d_gene: .
CDR3nt: TGTGCCAGCAGTTTAGGATACCGGGACTCTCTTCTGGGGGGCGAGCAGTACTTC
CDR3aa: CASSLGYRDSLLGGEQYF

j_gene: TRBJ2-1
abundance: .
v_gene: TRBV1
d_gene: .
CDR3nt: TGCACCAGCAGCCAAGAGTGGACTAGCGAGTACAATGAGCAGTTCTTC
CDR3aa: CTSSQEWTSEYNEQFF

j_gene: TRBJ2-2
abundance: .
v_gene: TRBV4-2
d_gene: .
CDR3nt: TGTGCCAGCAGCCAAGATCTCTGGGAAGGAGGCGGGGAGCTGTTTTTT
CDR3aa: CASSQDLWEGGGELFF

j_gene: TRBJ2-3
abundance: .
v_gene: TRBV29-1
d_gene: TRBD2
CDR3nt: TGCAGCGTTCTGTCAGGACTAGCGGGAGATTTCACAGATACGCAGTATTTT
CDR3aa: CSVLSGLAGDFTDTQYF

j_gene: TRBJ2-1
abundance: .
v_gene: TRBV11-3
d_gene: TRBD2
CDR3nt: TGTGCCAGCAGCTCCATAGCGGGAGCGGGACGCGATGAGCAGTTCTTC
CDR3aa: CASSSIAGAGRDEQFF

j_gene: TRBJ2-5
abundance: few
v_gene: TRBV21-1
d_gene: .
CDR3nt: TGTGCCAGCAGCAAACAGGGAGAGACCCAGTACTTC
CDR3aa: CASSKQGETQYF

j_gene: TRBJ2-7
abundance: once
v_gene: TRBV15
d_gene: .
CDR3nt: TGTGCCACCAGCAGAGATTTCCCGGACCCCTACGAGCAGTACTTC
CDR3aa: CATSRDFPDPYEQYF

j_gene: TRBJ2-3
abundance: .
v_gene: TRBV10-3
d_gene: .
CDR3nt: TGTGCCTCACAACAAGGGGGTCCGGCAGATACGCAGTATTTT
CDR3aa: CASQQGGPADTQYF

j_gene: TRBJ2-2
abundance: once
v_gene: TRBV14
d_gene: .
CDR3nt: TGTGCCAGCAGCCACATCTCTGTCAGGGGCACCGGGGAGCTGTTTTTT
CDR3aa: CASSHISVRGTGELFF

j_gene: TRBJ2-7
abundance: .
v_gene: TRBV7-2
d_gene: TRBD1
CDR3nt: TGTGCCAGCAGCCACCGGGACAGAATCTACGAGCAGTACTTC
CDR3aa: CASSHRDRIYEQYF

j_gene: TRBJ2-5
abundance: .
v_gene: TRBV27
d_gene: .
CDR3nt: TGTGCCAGCAGTCCGGGACTCAATCCCCAAGAGACCCAGTACTTC
CDR3aa: CASSPGLNPQETQYF

j_gene: TRBJ1-4
abundance: many
v_gene: TRBV9
d_gene: .
CDR3nt: TGTGCCAGCAGCGTAGCCGGGGGTATGGGAGAAAAACTGTTTTTT
CDR3aa: CASSVAGGMGEKLFF

j_gene: TRBJ2-1
abundance: .
v_gene: TRBV7-9
d_gene: .
CDR3nt: TGTGCCAGCAGCTTAAGTCTGGGACTGAAAAATGAGCAGTTCTTC
CDR3aa: CASSLSLGLKNEQFF

j_gene: TRBJ2-2
abundance: .
v_gene: TRBV5-6
d_gene: .
CDR3nt: TGTGCCAGCAGGAGGGCAGGAATCATCGGGGAGCTGTTTTTT
CDR3aa: CASRRAGIIGELFF

j_gene: TRBJ2-7
abundance: .
v_gene: TRBV28
d_gene: TRBD2
CDR3nt: TGTGCCAGCAGTTTGGGGGAGGGCCCGTACGAGCAGTACTTC
CDR3aa: CASSLGEGPYEQYF

j_gene: TRBJ2-7
abundance: .
v_gene: TRBV7-2
d_gene: TRBD2
CDR3nt: TGTGCCAGCAGCTTAAACAAACTAGCGGGGGTGGCCTACGAGCAGTACTTC
CDR3aa: CASSLNKLAGVAYEQYF

j_gene: TRBJ2-5
abundance: .
v_gene: TRBV5-4
d_gene: TRBD2
CDR3nt: TGTGCCAGCAGCTTGGAGCTAGCGGGAGGGTTAGAGACCCAGTACTTC
CDR3aa: CASSLELAGGLETQYF

j_gene: TRBJ2-2
abundance: .
v_gene: TRBV6-6
d_gene: .
CDR3nt: TGTGCCAGCAGTCACTGGCAGCAACCGACCGGGGAGCTGTTTTTT
CDR3aa: CASSHWQQPTGELFF